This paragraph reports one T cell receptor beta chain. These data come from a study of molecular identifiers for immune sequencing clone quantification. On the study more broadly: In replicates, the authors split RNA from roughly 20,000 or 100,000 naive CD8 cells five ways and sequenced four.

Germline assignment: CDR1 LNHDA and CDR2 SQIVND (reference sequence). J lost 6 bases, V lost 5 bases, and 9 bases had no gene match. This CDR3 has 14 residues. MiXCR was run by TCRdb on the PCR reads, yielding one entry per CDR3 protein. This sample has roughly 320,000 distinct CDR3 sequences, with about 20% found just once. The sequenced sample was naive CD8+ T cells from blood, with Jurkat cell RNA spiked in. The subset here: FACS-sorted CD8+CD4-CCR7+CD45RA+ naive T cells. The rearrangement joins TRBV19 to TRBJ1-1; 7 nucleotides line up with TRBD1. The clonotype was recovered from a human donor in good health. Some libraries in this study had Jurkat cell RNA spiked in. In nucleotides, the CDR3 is TGTGCCAGTAGTCAAGACAGGGACGGTCCTGAAGCTTTCTTT. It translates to CASSQDRDGPEAFF.